This is a list of T cell receptor beta chains from one sample in a study of blood T cell repertoires in COVID-19. The assay was immunoSEQ multiplex PCR, and TCRdb's table has in-frame clones only and misses some. The sample consists of around 120,000 clones, 85% to 90% of them appearing once. The material sequenced was peripheral blood. The receptors originated from a woman aged 80 or over with acute or convalescent COVID-19. The CDR3 runs from the conserved cysteine through the conserved F or W. A D gene is named only where the DNA matches it firmly. Rows may omit the clone size; those that give it use once, few, many or a size class.

d_call	clone_size	v_call	j_call	cdr3_aa	cdr3_nt
TRBD1	-	TRBV24-1	TRBJ1-5	CATGGQGFNQPQHF	TGTGCCACCGGGGGACAGGGCTTCAATCAGCCCCAGCATTTT
TRBD1	-	TRBV19	TRBJ2-5	CASSVDRGQETQYF	TGTGCCAGTAGTGTCGACAGGGGCCAAGAGACCCAGTACTTC
TRBD2	-	TRBV27	TRBJ2-7	CASSLATSGGAYEQYF	TGTGCCAGCAGTTTGGCTACTAGCGGGGGGGCCTACGAGCAGTACTTC
-	-	TRBV5-8	TRBJ2-5	CASSSYRIQETQYF	TGTGCCAGCAGCTCGTACAGGATTCAAGAGACCCAGTACTTC
TRBD1	-	TRBV6-6	TRBJ2-7	CASSYPGQGYEQYF	TGTGCCAGCAGTTACCCGGGACAGGGCTACGAGCAGTACTTC
-	-	TRBV28	TRBJ1-4	CASSSPTGANEKLFF	TGTGCCAGCAGTTCCCCCACGGGGGCTAATGAAAAACTGTTTTTT
TRBD1	-	TRBV6-2/TRBV6-3	TRBJ2-7	CASSWGQVRGPSYEQYF	TGTGCCAGCAGTTGGGGACAGGTTAGGGGCCCATCCTACGAGCAGTACTTC
-	-	TRBV15	TRBJ1-5	CATSRVTGVGQPQHF	TGTGCCACCAGCAGAGTAACGGGGGTAGGGCAGCCCCAGCATTTT
-	-	TRBV11-2	TRBJ2-5	CASSPPPGRETQYF	TGTGCCAGCAGCCCCCCCCCAGGGCGGGAGACCCAGTACTTC
TRBD2	once	TRBV7-9	TRBJ2-1	CASSLVLAGLNEQFF	TGTGCCAGCAGCTTAGTGCTAGCGGGGCTTAATGAGCAGTTCTTC
-	-	TRBV10-3	TRBJ2-7	CATTNRQETYEQYF	TGTGCCACGACAAACCGACAGGAAACCTACGAGCAGTACTTC
TRBD2	-	TRBV10-3	TRBJ2-5	CATQGLAGEETQYF	TGTGCCACACAAGGACTAGCGGGTGAAGAGACCCAGTACTTC
-	-	TRBV27	TRBJ2-1	CASRSLPANEQFF	TGTGCCAGCAGATCTCTTCCAGCGAATGAGCAGTTCTTC
-	-	TRBV10-3	TRBJ1-5	CAISEAREIQPQHF	TGTGCCATCAGTGAGGCTAGAGAGATTCAGCCCCAGCATTTT
TRBD2	-	TRBV27	TRBJ2-1	CASSFGLAGGNEQFF	TGTGCCAGCAGTTTCGGACTAGCGGGGGGAAATGAGCAGTTCTTC
-	once	TRBV4-3	TRBJ1-4	CASSRGTPRVREKLFF	TGCGCCAGCAGCCGCGGGACCCCCCGTGTGCGGGAAAAACTGTTTTTT
-	once	TRBV5-7	TRBJ2-1	CASSNDLGSSYNEQFF	TGTGCCAGCAGTAACGATCTCGGTAGCTCCTACAATGAGCAGTTCTTC
-	-	TRBV30	TRBJ1-3	CAWRRALDGNTIYF	TGTGCCTGGAGGAGGGCGCTGGATGGAAACACCATATATTTT
TRBD1	-	TRBV19	TRBJ2-7	CASSIVRTGGNEQYF	TGTGCCAGTAGTATAGTTAGGACAGGGGGGAACGAGCAGTACTTC
-	-	TRBV11-2	TRBJ2-1	CASSPVGRGFYNEQFF	TGTGCCAGCAGTCCCGTGGGGAGAGGGTTTTACAATGAGCAGTTCTTC
-	-	TRBV2	TRBJ1-5	CASTPEGGGNQPQHF	TGTGCCAGCACCCCCGAGGGAGGGGGCAATCAGCCCCAGCATTTT
-	once	TRBV23-1	TRBJ2-5	CASSQEAPGAQYF	TGCGCCAGCAGTCAAGAGGCTCCCGGGGCCCAGTACTTC
-	once	TRBV7-9	TRBJ2-1	CASSSYRVVYNEQFF	TGTGCCAGCAGCTCCTACAGGGTGGTGTACAATGAGCAGTTCTTC
-	-	TRBV29-1	TRBJ2-5	CSVGGPQGETQYF	TGCAGCGTTGGTGGACCTCAGGGAGAGACCCAGTACTTC
TRBD2	-	TRBV6-5	TRBJ2-7	CASRLAGDIYEQYF	TGTGCCAGCAGACTAGCGGGGGATATCTACGAGCAGTACTTC
-	-	TRBV6-1	TRBJ2-7	CASSEVSAHYEQYF	TGTGCCAGCAGTGAAGTGAGCGCCCACTACGAGCAGTACTTC
-	once	TRBV11-2	TRBJ1-2	CASSPTRDNNYGYTF	TGTGCCAGCAGCCCCACCCGGGACAACAACTATGGCTACACCTTC
-	-	TRBV18	TRBJ1-1	CASSPRAQGTEAFF	TGTGCCAGCTCACCCCGGGCTCAGGGCACTGAAGCTTTCTTT
TRBD1	-	TRBV29-1	TRBJ2-2	CSAGGQGNTGELFF	TGCAGCGCCGGGGGACAGGGGAACACCGGGGAGCTGTTTTTT
-	-	TRBV7-8	TRBJ2-3	CASSLDYTRGTQYF	TGTGCCAGCAGCTTAGACTACACAAGAGGGACGCAGTATTTT
TRBD1	-	TRBV29-1	TRBJ1-1	CSAWDRNTEAFF	TGCAGCGCCTGGGACAGGAACACTGAAGCTTTCTTT
-	-	TRBV27	TRBJ1-1	CASSLDTINTEAFF	TGTGCCAGCAGTTTAGACACGATAAACACTGAAGCTTTCTTT
-	once	TRBV28	TRBJ2-5	CASRGTALETQYF	TGTGCCAGCAGGGGGACTGCGTTAGAGACCCAGTACTTC